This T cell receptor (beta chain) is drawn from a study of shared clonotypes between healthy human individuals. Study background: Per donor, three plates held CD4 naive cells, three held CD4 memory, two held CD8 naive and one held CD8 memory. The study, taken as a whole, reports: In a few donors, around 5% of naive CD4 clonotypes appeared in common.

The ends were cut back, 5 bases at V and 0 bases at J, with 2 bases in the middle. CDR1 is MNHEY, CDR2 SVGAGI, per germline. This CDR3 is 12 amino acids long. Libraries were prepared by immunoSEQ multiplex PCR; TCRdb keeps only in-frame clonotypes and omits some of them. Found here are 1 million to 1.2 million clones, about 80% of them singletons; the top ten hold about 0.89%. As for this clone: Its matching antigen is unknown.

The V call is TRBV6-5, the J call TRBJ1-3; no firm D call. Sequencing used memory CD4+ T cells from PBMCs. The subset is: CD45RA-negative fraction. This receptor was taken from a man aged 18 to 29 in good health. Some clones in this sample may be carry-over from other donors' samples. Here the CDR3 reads CASSTSGNTIYF. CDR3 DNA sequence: TGTGCCAGCAGTACCTCTGGAAACACCATATATTTT.